The 22 T cell receptor beta chains listed next were all sequenced from one sample in a study of cytomegalovirus exposure and HLA in healthy donors. With 60 Vbeta and 13 Jbeta primers, the PCR was carried out. Generated by immunoSEQ multiplex PCR, the TCRdb table keeps only in-frame clones and is missing some. The table shows roughly 43,000 clones, with around three quarters occurring only once. Material: PBMCs. The receptors here all came from a young man in good health and CMV-seronegative.

This clone has more than one count but fewer than ten. This sequence joins TRBV9 and TRBJ1-2, with D possibly TRBD1 on 6 matching bases. V was cut by 4 bases and J by 5 bases, with 15 bases left in between. The CDR3 runs 14 residues. The germline V gene has CDR1 SGDLS and CDR2 YYNGEE. CDR3 in DNA: TGTGCCAGCAGCCCCCTCCCCCAGGGGTATGGCTACACCTTC. The encoded protein is CASSPLPQGYGYTF. Full variable domain (outside the CDR3, taken from reference TRBV9 and TRBJ1-2): DSGVTQTPKHLITATGQRVTLRCSPRSGDLSVYWYQQSLDQGLQFLIQYYNGEERAKGNILERFSAQQFPDLHSELNLSSLELGDSALYFCASSPLPQGYGYTFGSGTRLTVV.

The CDR3 here is CAWSRGSLTYEQYF. DNA of the CDR3: TGTGCCTGGAGTCGTGGCTCACTAACCTACGAGCAGTACTTC. The chain combines TRBV30 with TRBJ2-7; the D is unclear. This CDR3 region has 14 residues. The V end lost 2 bases, the J end lost 2 bases, and 13 bases lay between the germline ends. The germline CDR1 and CDR2 sequences are GTSNPN and SVGIG (reference sequence).

This chain uses TRBV19 with TRBJ1-1; D may be TRBD1 (6 bases). Germline CDR1 and CDR2: LNHDA and SQIVND (reference sequence). V was pared by 6 bases and J by 6 bases, with 14 bases between. There are 13 residues in the CDR3. The CDR3 here is CASSPGGGPEAFF. Here the CDR3 DNA reads TGTGCCAGTAGCCCTGGTGGGGGCCCTGAAGCTTTCTTT.

This chain joins TRBV11-2 and TRBJ2-4; perhaps TRBD1 as D (7 bases). The CDR3 is 17 residues long. In germline, CDR1 is SGHAT, CDR2 FQNNGV. Trimming cost V 5 bases and J 0 bases, with 17 bases left between them. In nucleotides, the CDR3 is TGTGCCAGCAGCCCTAGATCAGGGGGACTAGCCAAAAACATTCAGTACTTC. Its translation: CASSPRSGGLAKNIQYF. The full variable domain, completed using reference TRBV11-2 and TRBJ2-4, is EAGVAQSPRYKIIEKRQSVAFWCNPISGHATLYWYQQILGQGPKLLIQFQNNGVVDDSQLPKDRFSAERLKGVDSTLKIQPAKLEDSAVYLCASSPRSGGLAKNIQYFGAGTRLSVL.

The CDR3: CASSDPDWREGPETQYF. As DNA, the CDR3 is TGCGCCAGCAGCGATCCGGACTGGCGGGAGGGCCCAGAGACCCAGTACTTC. V and J are TRBV4-3 and TRBJ2-5; 9 bases are shared with TRBD2. CDR1 LGHNA and CDR2 YSLEER come from the germline V gene. The CDR3 loop spans 17 amino acids. V was pared by 5 bases and J by 4 bases, with 14 bases of the junction left unmatched.

The chain carries TRBV5-1 and TRBJ1-2; a weak D match, TRBD1 (5 bases). Germline loops: CDR1 SGHRS, CDR2 YFSETQ. CDR3 length equals 14 residues. V lost 0 bases and J 11 bases, leaving 17 bases between the germline ends. CDR3 loop: CASSLDGGSEEYTF. CDR3 bases: TGCGCCAGCAGCTTGGACGGGGGTTCCGAGGAATACACCTTC.

The chain links TRBV2 to TRBJ1-6; TRBD1 might be the D (5 bases). Trimming pared 8 bases from V and 6 bases from J, leaving 23 bases between. Germline V gene lookup returns CDR1 SNHLY and CDR2 FYNNEI. This CDR3 spans 17 amino acids. The DNA for the CDR3 is TGTGCCAGCTTCAGGCTACAGGAGAAACACTTTAATTCACCCCTCCACTTT. As protein: CASFRLQEKHFNSPLHF.

This chain links TRBV28 with TRBJ2-2; a possible D gene is TRBD2 (5 bases). V gave up 8 bases and J gave up 6 bases, with 13 bases separating them. The CDR3 has 13 residues. CDR1 is MDHEN and CDR2 is SYDVKM in the germline V gene. CDR3 loop: CASFRGTSGELFF. DNA of the CDR3: TGTGCCAGCTTCCGGGGAACCTCCGGGGAGCTGTTTTTT. The full variable domain, completed using reference TRBV28 and TRBJ2-2, is DVKVTQSSRYLVKRTGEKVFLECVQDMDHENMFWYRQDPGLGLRLIYFSYDVKMKEKGDIPEGYSVSREKKERFSLILESASTNQTSMYLCASFRGTSGELFFGEGSRLTVL.

The genes are TRBV19 and TRBJ2-1, with 11 bases that match TRBD1. The CDR3 has 16 residues. The V gene end was trimmed by 6 bases and the J gene end by 3 bases; junction bases not matched to a gene: 7. CDR1 is LNHDA and CDR2 is SQIVND in the germline V gene (reference sequence). The CDR3 reads CASSDWGQGGYNEQFF. In nucleotides, the CDR3 is TGTGCCAGTAGCGACTGGGGACAGGGGGGCTACAATGAGCAGTTCTTC.

The chain uses TRBV29-1 and TRBJ2-7, with a possible D match to TRBD1 (6 bases). This CDR3 region has 14 residues. Germline CDR1 and CDR2: SQVTM and ANQGSEA. V was cut by 0 bases and J by 7 bases, with 16 bases left in between. The CDR3: CSVEDPLRGSEQYF. CDR3 bases: TGCAGCGTTGAAGATCCTTTGAGGGGGAGTGAGCAGTACTTC.

This clone is a singleton in its sample. V is TRBV4-2 and J is TRBJ2-7; 11 bases align to TRBD2. Trimming removed 0 bases from V and 1 base from J; junction bases left unmatched: 5. The CDR3 covers 17 residues. From germline, CDR1 is LGHNA and CDR2 YNFKEQ. In DNA, the CDR3 is TGTGCCAGCAGCCAAGATCCCCTAGCGGGAGGATCCTACGAGCAGTACTTC. This sequence encodes CASSQDPLAGGSYEQYF.

This chain joins TRBV9 and TRBJ2-1, with D unclear. CDR3 length: 15 amino acids. The V gene's germline CDR1 is SGDLS and CDR2 YYNGEE. V was clipped by 3 bases and J by 0 bases, with 10 bases between them. In DNA, the CDR3 is TGTGCCAGCAGCGGTAAGCGAAGCTCCTACAATGAGCAGTTCTTC. Encoded protein: CASSGKRSSYNEQFF.

Only a few counts were recorded for this clone. The rearrangement joins TRBV6-1 to TRBJ1-4; possibly TRBD1 for D (5 bases). In germline, CDR1 is MNHNS, CDR2 SASEGT. The CDR3 sequence is 15 residues long. V lost 2 bases to trimming and J lost 8 bases, with 15 bases between them. CDR3 protein: CASSEWGREGEKLFF. Written as DNA, the CDR3 is TGTGCCAGCAGTGAATGGGGCAGGGAAGGCGAAAAACTGTTTTTT.

This rearrangement joins TRBV5-4 to TRBJ2-3; 8 bases are a match to TRBD2. Trimming removed 4 bases from V and 6 bases from J; junction bases left unmatched: 10. The CDR3 sequence is 15 residues long. CDR1 SGHNT and CDR2 YYREEE come from the germline V gene (reference sequence). Here the CDR3 reads CASSPERERADTQYF. DNA for the CDR3: TGTGCCAGCAGCCCTGAGCGGGAGAGGGCCGATACGCAGTATTTT.

The rearrangement links TRBV14 to TRBJ2-1, with D perhaps TRBD2 (5 bases). The V end was cut by 6 bases, the J end by 2 bases, with 11 bases between. Germline V gives CDR1 SGHDN, CDR2 FVKESK. The CDR3 contains 14 residues. CDR3 coding DNA: TGTGCCAGCAGGGACCGGGATGCCTACAATGAGCAGTTCTTC. Encoded protein: CASRDRDAYNEQFF.

The J gene is TRBJ2-2, the V gene TRBV7-8; 9 bases line up with TRBD2. The ends lost 3 bases at V and 5 bases at J; junction bases unmatched: 4. The CDR3 runs to 15 residues. Germline CDR1 SGHVS, CDR2 FQNEAQ. The CDR3 DNA sequence: TGTGCCAGCAGCTTTAGCGGGAGTGGAACCGGGGAGCTGTTTTTT. This sequence encodes CASSFSGSGTGELFF.

This chain uses TRBV11-2 with TRBJ2-7, with 14 bases aligning to TRBD2. Germline loops: CDR1 SGHAT, CDR2 FQNNGV. After removal of 4 bases from V and 6 bases from J, the junction contained 8 bases not matched to a gene. The CDR3 loop spans 16 amino acids. The CDR3 DNA sequence: TGTGCCAGCAGCTGGGACTGGGGACTAGCGGGAGCCGAGCAGTACTTC. Residues: CASSWDWGLAGAEQYF.

As DNA, the CDR3 is TGTGCCAGCAGTTATACGGGAGGATCCCACAATGAGCAGTTCTTC. Translating it yields CASSYTGGSHNEQFF. The rearrangement links TRBV2 to TRBJ2-1; 7 positions match TRBD2. CDR1 is SNHLY and CDR2 is FYNNEI in the germline V gene. With 5 bases clipped from V and 5 bases from J, the junction kept 9 bases outside the gene matches. There are 15 residues in the CDR3.

Points on this clone: At one boundary the junction diverges from the germline segment, which might be a read error. The chain has TRBV7-9 and TRBJ2-3, with 16 bases matching TRBD2. Germline V lookup: CDR1 SEHNR, CDR2 FQNEAQ (reference sequence). CDR3 length equals 17 residues. The CDR3 coding sequence is TGTTCCAGCAGACGCGGGACTAGCGGGAGGGCCGCAGATACGCAGTATTTT. Amino acid sequence: CSSRRGTSGRAADTQYF.

The CDR3 region has the DNA TGTGCCAGCAGTTACATGGGACAGGGGAAATACAATGAGCAGTTCTTC. The encoded protein is CASSYMGQGKYNEQFF. The chain recombines TRBV6-5 with TRBJ2-1; 10 bases align to TRBD1. This CDR3 has 16 amino acids. Germline V gene data show CDR1 as MNHEY and CDR2 as SVGAGI. V lost 2 bases to trimming and J lost 4 bases; unmatched junction nucleotides: 5.

This clone has more than one count but fewer than ten. CDR3: CASSLDRGRSGANVLTF. In DNA form, the CDR3 reads TGTGCCAGCAGCTTGGACAGGGGTCGCTCTGGGGCCAACGTCCTGACTTTC. V gene TRBV5-6 combines with J gene TRBJ2-6, with 7 bases aligning to TRBD1. Germline assignment: CDR1 SGHDT and CDR2 YYEEEE. The ends lost 0 bases at V and 0 bases at J; junction bases unmatched: 3. The CDR3 totals 17 residues.

The chain combines TRBV6-6 with TRBJ1-1, with 7 bases fitting TRBD1. J lost 0 bases, V lost 5 bases, and 3 bases had no gene match. This CDR3 spans 14 amino acids. The V gene's germline CDR1 is MNHNY and CDR2 SVGAGI (reference sequence). The CDR3 DNA follows: TGTGCCAGCAGTGGACAGGTTATGAACACTGAAGCTTTCTTT. Protein: CASSGQVMNTEAFF.